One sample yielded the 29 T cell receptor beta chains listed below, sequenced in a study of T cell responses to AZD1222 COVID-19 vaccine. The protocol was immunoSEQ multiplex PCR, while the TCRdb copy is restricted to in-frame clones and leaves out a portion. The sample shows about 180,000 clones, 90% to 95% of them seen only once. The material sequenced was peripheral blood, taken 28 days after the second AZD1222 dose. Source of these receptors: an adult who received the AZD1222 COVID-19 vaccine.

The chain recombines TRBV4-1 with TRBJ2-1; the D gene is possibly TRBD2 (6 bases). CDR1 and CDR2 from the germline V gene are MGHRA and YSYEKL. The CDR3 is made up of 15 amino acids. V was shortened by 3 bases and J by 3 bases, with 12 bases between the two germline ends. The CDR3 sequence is CASSQISGFYNEQFF. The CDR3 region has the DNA TGCGCCAGCAGCCAGATAAGCGGGTTCTACAATGAGCAGTTCTTC.

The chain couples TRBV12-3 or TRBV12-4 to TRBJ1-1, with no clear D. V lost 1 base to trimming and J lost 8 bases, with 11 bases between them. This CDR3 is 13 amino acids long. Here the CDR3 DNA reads TGTGCCAGCAGTTTAGAGCGGAGGGTAGAAGCTTTCTTT. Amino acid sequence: CASSLERRVEAFF.

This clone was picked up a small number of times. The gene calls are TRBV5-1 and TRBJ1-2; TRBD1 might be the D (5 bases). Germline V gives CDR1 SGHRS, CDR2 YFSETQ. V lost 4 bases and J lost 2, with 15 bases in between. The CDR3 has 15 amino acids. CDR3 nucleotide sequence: TGCGCCAGCAGCATCCGGGACCCATACAACTATGGCTACACCTTC. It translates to CASSIRDPYNYGYTF.

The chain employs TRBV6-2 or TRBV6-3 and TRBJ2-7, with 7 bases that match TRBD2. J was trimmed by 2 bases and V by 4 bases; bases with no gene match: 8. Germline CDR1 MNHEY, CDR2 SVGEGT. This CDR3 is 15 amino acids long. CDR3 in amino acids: CASSSSGTTTYEQYF. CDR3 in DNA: TGTGCCAGCAGTTCATCCGGGACTACTACCTACGAGCAGTACTTC.

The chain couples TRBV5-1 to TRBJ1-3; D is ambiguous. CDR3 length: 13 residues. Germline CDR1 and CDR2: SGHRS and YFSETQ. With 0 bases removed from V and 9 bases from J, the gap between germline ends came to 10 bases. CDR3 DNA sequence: TGCGCCAGCAGCTTGGCCTGGGGTAGCACCATATATTTT. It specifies CASSLAWGSTIYF.

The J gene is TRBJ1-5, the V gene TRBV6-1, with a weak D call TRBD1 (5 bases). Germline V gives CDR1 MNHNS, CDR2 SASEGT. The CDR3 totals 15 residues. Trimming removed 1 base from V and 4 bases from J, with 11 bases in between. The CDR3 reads CASSEDRTENQPQHF. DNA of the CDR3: TGTGCCAGCAGTGAAGACAGGACTGAAAATCAGCCCCAGCATTTT.

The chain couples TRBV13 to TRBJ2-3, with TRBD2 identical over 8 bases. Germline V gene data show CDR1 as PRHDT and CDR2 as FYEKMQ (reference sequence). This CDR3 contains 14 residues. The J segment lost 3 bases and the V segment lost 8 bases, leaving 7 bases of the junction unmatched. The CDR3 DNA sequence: TGTGCCAGCCGGGAGGGAACCCAAACAGATACGCAGTATTTT. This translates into CASREGTQTDTQYF.

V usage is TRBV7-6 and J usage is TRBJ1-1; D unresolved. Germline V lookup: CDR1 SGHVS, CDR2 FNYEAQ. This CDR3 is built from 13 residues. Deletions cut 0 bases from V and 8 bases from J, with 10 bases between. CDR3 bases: TGTGCCAGCAGCTTAGCAGAGGGCTCCGAAGCTTTCTTT. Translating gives CASSLAEGSEAFF. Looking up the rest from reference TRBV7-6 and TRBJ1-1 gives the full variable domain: GAGVSQSPRYKVTKRGQDVALRCDPISGHVSLYWYRQALGQGPEFLTYFNYEAQQDKSGLPNDRFSAERPEGSISTLTIQRTEQRDSAMYRCASSLAEGSEAFFGQGTRLTVV.

The CDR3 DNA sequence: TGTGCCAGTCGGGACAGAAAAAACATTCAGTACTTC. It codes for CASRDRKNIQYF. The chain recombines TRBV28 with TRBJ2-4, with 7 bases fitting TRBD1. Losses at the gene ends were 9 bases for V and 4 bases for J; bases not matched to a gene: 3. Per the germline V gene, CDR1 is MDHEN and CDR2 is SYDVKM. This CDR3 region has 12 residues. Drawing the rest from reference TRBV28 and TRBJ2-4, the complete variable domain is DVKVTQSSRYLVKRTGEKVFLECVQDMDHENMFWYRQDPGLGLRLIYFSYDVKMKEKGDIPEGYSVSREKKERFSLILESASTNQTSMYLCASRDRKNIQYFGAGTRLSVL.

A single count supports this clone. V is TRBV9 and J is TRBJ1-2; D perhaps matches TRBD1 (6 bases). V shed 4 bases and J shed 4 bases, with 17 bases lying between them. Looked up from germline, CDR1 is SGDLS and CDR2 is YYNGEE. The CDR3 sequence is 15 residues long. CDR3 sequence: CASSPPPTGLYGYTF. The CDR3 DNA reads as TGTGCCAGCAGCCCACCCCCGACAGGCCTCTATGGCTACACCTTC.

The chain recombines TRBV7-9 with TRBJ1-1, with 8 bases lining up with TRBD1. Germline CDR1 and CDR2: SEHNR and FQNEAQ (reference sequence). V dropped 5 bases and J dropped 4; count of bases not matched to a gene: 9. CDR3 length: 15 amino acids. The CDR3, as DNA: TGTGCCAGCAGCCTCGGACAGGGCCGGGTCACTGAAGCTTTCTTT. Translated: CASSLGQGRVTEAFF. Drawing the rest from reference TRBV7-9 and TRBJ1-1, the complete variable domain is DTGVSQNPRHKITKRGQNVTFRCDPISEHNRLYWYRQTLGQGPEFLTYFQNEAQLEKSRLLSDRFSAERPKGSFSTLEIQRTEQGDSAMYLCASSLGQGRVTEAFFGQGTRLTVV.

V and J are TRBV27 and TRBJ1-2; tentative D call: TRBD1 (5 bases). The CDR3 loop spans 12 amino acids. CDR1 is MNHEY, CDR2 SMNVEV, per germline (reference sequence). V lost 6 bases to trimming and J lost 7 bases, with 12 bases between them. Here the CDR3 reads CASRVTGSGYTF. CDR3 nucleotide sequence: TGTGCCAGCAGGGTCACAGGATCTGGCTACACCTTC.

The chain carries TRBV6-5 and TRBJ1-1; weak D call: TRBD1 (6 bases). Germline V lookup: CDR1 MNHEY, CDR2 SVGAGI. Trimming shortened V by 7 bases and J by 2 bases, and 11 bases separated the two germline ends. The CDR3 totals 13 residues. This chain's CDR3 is CASKRGGNTEAFF. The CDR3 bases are TGTGCCAGCAAGAGGGGGGGAAACACTGAAGCTTTCTTT.

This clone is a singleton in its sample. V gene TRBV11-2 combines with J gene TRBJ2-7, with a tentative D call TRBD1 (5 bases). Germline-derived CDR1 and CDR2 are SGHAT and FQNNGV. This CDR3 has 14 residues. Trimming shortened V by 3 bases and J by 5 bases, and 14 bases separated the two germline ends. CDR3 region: CASSFQGYVHEQYF. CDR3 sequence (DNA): TGTGCCAGCAGCTTCCAGGGATATGTCCACGAGCAGTACTTC.

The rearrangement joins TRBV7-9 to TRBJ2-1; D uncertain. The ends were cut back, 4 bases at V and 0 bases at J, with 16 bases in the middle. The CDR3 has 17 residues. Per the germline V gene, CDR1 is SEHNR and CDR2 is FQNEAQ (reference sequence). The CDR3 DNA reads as TGTGCCAGCAGCTCCCTCCGTGGCCACCGCTCCTACAATGAGCAGTTCTTC. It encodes CASSSLRGHRSYNEQFF.

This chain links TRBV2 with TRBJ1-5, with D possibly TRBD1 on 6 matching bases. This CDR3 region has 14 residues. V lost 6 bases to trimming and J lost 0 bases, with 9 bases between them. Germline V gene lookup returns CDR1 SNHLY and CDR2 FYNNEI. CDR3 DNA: TGTGCCAGCAGAGAGGACAGTAGCAATCAGCCCCAGCATTTT. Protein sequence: CASREDSSNQPQHF.

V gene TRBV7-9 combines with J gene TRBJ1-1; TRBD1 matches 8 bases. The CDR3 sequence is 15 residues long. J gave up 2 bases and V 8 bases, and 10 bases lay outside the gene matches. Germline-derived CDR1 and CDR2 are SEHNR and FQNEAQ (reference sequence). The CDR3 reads CASSPDRGPNTEAFF. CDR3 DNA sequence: TGTGCCAGCTCACCCGACAGGGGCCCTAACACTGAAGCTTTCTTT.

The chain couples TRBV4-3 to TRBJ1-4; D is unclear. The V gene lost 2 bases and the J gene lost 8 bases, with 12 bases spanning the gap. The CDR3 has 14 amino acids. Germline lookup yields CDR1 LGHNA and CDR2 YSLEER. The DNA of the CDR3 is TGCGCCAGCAGCCAATCCCGACTGGGCGAAAAACTGTTTTTT. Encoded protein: CASSQSRLGEKLFF.

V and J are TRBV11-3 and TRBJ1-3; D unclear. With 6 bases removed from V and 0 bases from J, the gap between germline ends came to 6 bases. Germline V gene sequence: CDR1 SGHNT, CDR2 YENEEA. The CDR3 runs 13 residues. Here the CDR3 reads CASREDSGNTIYF. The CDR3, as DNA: TGTGCCAGCAGGGAAGACTCTGGAAACACCATATATTTT.

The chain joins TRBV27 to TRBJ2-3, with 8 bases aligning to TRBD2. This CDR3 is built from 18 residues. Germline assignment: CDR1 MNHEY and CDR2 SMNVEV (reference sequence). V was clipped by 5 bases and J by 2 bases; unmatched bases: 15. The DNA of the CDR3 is TGTGCCAGCAGTCCACTCCCAGGAGCGGGGGCCGTCACAGATACGCAGTATTTT. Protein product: CASSPLPGAGAVTDTQYF.

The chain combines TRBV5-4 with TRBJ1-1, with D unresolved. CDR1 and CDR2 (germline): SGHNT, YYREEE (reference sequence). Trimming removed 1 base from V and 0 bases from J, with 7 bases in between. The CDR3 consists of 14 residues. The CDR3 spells CASSLTVMNTEAFF. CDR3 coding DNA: TGTGCCAGCAGCTTGACAGTCATGAACACTGAAGCTTTCTTT.

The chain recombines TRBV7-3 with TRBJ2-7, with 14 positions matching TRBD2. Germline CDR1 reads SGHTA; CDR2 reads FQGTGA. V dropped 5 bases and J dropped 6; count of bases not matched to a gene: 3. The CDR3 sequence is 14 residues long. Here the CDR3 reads CASSHGTSGSEQYF. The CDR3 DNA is TGTGCCAGCAGCCACGGGACTAGCGGGAGCGAGCAGTACTTC.

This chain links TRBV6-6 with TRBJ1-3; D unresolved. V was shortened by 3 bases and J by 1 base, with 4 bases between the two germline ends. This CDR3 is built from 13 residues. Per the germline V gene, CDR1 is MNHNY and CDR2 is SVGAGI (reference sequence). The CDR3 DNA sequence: TGTGCCAGCAGTTATGGGTCTGGAAACACCATATATTTT. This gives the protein CASSYGSGNTIYF.

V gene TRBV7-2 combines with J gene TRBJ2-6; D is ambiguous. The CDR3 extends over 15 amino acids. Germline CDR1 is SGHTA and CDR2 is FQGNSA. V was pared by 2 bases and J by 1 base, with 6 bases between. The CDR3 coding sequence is TGTGCCAGCAGCTTACAGGTTTCTGGGGCCAACGTCCTGACTTTC. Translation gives CASSLQVSGANVLTF. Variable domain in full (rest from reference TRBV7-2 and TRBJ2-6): GAGVSQSPSNKVTEKGKDVELRCDPISGHTALYWYRQSLGQGLEFLIYFQGNSAPDKSGLPSDRFSAERTGGSVSTLTIQRTQQEDSAVYLCASSLQVSGANVLTFGAGSRLTVL.

CDR3 in amino acids: CASGGVKNIQYF. The DNA for the CDR3 is TGTGCCAGCGGGGGGGTCAAAAACATTCAGTACTTC. V usage is TRBV12-3 or TRBV12-4 and J usage is TRBJ2-4, with 7 bases aligning to TRBD2. Trimming at V came to 8 bases and at J to 3 bases, leaving 1 base not matched to a gene. The CDR3 runs 12 residues.

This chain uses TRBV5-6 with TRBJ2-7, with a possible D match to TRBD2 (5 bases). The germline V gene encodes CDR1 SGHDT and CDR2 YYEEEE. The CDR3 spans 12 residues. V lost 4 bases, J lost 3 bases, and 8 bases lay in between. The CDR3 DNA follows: TGTGCCAGCAGCCTAGCAAACTACGAGCAGTACTTC. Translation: CASSLANYEQYF. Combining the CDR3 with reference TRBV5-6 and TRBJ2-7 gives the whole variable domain DAGVTQSPTHLIKTRGQQVTLRCSPKSGHDTVSWYQQALGQGPQFIFQYYEEEERQRGNFPDRFSGHQFPNYSSELNVNALLLGDSALYLCASSLANYEQYFGPGTRLTVT.

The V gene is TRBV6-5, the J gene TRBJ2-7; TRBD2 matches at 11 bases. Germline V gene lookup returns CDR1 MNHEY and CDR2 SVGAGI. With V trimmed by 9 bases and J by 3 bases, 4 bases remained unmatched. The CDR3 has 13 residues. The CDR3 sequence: CASRTSGYYEQYF. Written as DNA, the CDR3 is TGTGCCAGTCGGACTAGCGGGTACTACGAGCAGTACTTC.

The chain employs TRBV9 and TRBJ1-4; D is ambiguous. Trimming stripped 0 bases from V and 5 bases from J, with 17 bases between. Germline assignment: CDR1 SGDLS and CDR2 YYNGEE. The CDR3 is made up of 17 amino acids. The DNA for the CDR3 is TGTGCCAGCAGCGTAGAGAAAACGGGTCCTAACAATGAAAAACTGTTTTTT. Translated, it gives CASSVEKTGPNNEKLFF.

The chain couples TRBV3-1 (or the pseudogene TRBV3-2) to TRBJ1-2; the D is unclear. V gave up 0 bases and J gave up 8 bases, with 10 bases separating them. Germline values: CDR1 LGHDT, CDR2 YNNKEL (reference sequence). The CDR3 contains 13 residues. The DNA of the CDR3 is TGTGCCAGCAGCCAAGATCAGAGTAGGGGCTACACCTTC. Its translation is CASSQDQSRGYTF.